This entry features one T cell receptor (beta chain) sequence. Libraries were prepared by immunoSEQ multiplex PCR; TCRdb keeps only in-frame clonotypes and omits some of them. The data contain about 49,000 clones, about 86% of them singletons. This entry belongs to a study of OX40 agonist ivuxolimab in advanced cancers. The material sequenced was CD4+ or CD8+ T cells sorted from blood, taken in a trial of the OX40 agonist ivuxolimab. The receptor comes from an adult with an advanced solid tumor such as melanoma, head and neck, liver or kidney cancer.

CDR3 sequence: CASSRLEFNEQFF. For the CDR3, the DNA is TGTGCCAGCAGCCGACTAGAATTCAATGAGCAGTTCTTC. V usage is TRBV5-4 and J usage is TRBJ2-1; maybe TRBD2 (6 bases). Germline V CDR1 and CDR2: SGHNT, YYREEE (reference sequence). The CDR3 runs 13 residues. With 4 bases removed from V and 6 bases from J, the gap between germline ends came to 11 bases.